One and the same sample provided the 3 T cell receptor gamma chains below, sequenced in a study of intestinal T cells in coeliac disease. The TRG library came from roughly 180 ng of biopsy DNA amplified with LymphoTrack primers. TCRdb called clones anew from the multiplex PCR reads with CATT. This table holds about 620 gamma-chain clones, 40% to 55% found once. Genomic DNA came from ten approximately 4.8-µm formalin-fixed paraffin-embedded scrolls per case. Specimen: a duodenal biopsy. The receptor set was obtained from a human donor with celiac disease.

This chain uses TRGV8 with TRGJ1 or TRGJ2. V gave up 6 bases and J gave up 5 bases; unmatched junction bases: 10. The CDR3 is made up of 13 amino acids. Germline lookup yields CDR1 VENAVY and CDR2 YDSYNSRV. The CDR3 reads CATWLYDNYKKLF. In DNA, the CDR3 is TGTGCCACCTGGCTATACGATAATTATAAGAAACTCTTT.

This sequence joins TRGV2 and TRGJP2. V shed 1 base and J 5 bases; nucleotides not matched to a gene: 10. Germline CDR1 reads EGSNGY; CDR2 reads YDSYNSKV. The CDR3 extends over 16 amino acids. As DNA, the CDR3 is TGTGCCACCTGGGACGGACCCGGATTGAGTGATTGGATCAAGACGTTT. Its translation is CATWDGPGLSDWIKTF.

Details on this clone: The protein held in TCRdb is that of a much larger clone and does not match this DNA's translation at residue 5, likely because of a read error; the protein shown is translated from the DNA. This sequence joins TRGV8 and TRGJ1 or TRGJ2. The germline gives CDR1 VENAVY, CDR2 YDSYNSRV. Unmatched junction bases numbered 8, after V lost 5 bases and J lost 7 bases. The CDR3 totals 12 residues. CDR3 DNA: TGTGCCACCTGGGGTATTCCCTATAAGAAACTCTTT. Amino acids: CATWGIPYKKLF.